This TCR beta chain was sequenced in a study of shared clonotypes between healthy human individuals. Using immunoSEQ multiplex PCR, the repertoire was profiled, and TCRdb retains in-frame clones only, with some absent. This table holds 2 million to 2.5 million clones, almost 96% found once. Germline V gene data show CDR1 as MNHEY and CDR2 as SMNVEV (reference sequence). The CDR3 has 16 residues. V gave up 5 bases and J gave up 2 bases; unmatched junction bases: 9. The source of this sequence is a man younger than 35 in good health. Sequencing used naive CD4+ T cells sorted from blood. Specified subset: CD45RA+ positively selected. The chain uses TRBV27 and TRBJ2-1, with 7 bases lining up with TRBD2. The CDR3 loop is CASSRLSGPTYNEQFF. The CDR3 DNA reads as TGTGCCAGCAGTAGGCTTAGCGGGCCTACCTACAATGAGCAGTTCTTC.